The sequence of this TCR beta chain was determined in a study of beta chain features in type 1 diabetes. Findings of the study overall: Shorter TCRB CDR3s, moderately but significantly so, marked every one of the four CD4+ subsets in Type 1 diabetes patients.

The CDR3 sequence is 13 residues long. With V trimmed by 8 bases and J by 5 bases, 6 bases remained unmatched. CDR1 and CDR2 (germline): MDHEN, SYDVKM. About this clone: Its specificity is not known.

Reverse transcribing all isolated RNA meant expressed TCRB transcripts were sequenced. TCRdb's table, derived via immunoSEQ multiplex PCR, lists solely in-frame clones and lacks some. The sample consists of under 70,000 clones, approximately 60% of them appearing once. Sequencing was performed on stem cell memory CD4+ T cells from blood. This rearrangement joins TRBV28 to TRBJ2-7; 10 bases agree with TRBD2. This sequence was found in a woman in her twenties or thirties with type 1 diabetes. In DNA, the CDR3 is TGTGCCAGCCTCGGGACTAGCGTCAACGAGCAGTACTTC. Amino acids: CASLGTSVNEQYF.